These 27 T cell receptor beta chains originate from one sample sequenced in a study of cytomegalovirus exposure and HLA in healthy donors. The PCR had 60 Vbeta and 13 Jbeta primers. Profiled with immunoSEQ multiplex PCR; TCRdb holds only in-frame clones, not every one. Of 160,000 or so clones listed, roughly 80% are singletons. Sequenced material: PBMCs. Receptors were obtained from a man aged 35 to 55 in good health and CMV-seronegative.

The J gene is TRBJ1-6, the V gene TRBV6-6; TRBD1 might be the D (6 bases). The CDR3 has 15 amino acids. The V end was cut by 2 bases, the J end by 10 bases, with 15 bases between. Germline assignment: CDR1 MNHNY and CDR2 SVGAGI (reference sequence). CDR3: CASSYPDSTGSPLHF. CDR3 sequence (DNA): TGTGCCAGCAGTTACCCGGACAGCACGGGATCACCCCTCCACTTT.

The V and J genes are TRBV10-3 and TRBJ2-7, with D possibly matching TRBD2 (5 bases). In germline, CDR1 is ENHRY, CDR2 SYGVKD. Between the trimmed V and J ends, which lost 7 bases and 2 bases, there was a span of 15 bases. This CDR3 region has 14 residues. The CDR3 loop reads CAITPGGFTYEQYF. CDR3 sequence (DNA): TGTGCCATCACTCCAGGAGGATTTACCTACGAGCAGTACTTC.

Of note for this clone: This CDR3 is also generated by other DNA sequences in the sample. CDR3 bases: TGTGCCAGCAGCTTAACGCCCGGGTACAATGAGCAGTTCTTC. Residues: CASSLTPGYNEQFF. This rearrangement joins TRBV7-3 to TRBJ2-1; D uncertain. Germline-derived CDR1 and CDR2 are SGHTA and FQGTGA. Between the trimmed V and J ends, which lost 0 bases and 4 bases, there was a span of 7 bases. The CDR3 runs to 14 residues.

The rearrangement joins TRBV18 to TRBJ2-1; no definite D call. V gave up 1 base and J gave up 9 bases, with 7 bases separating them. This CDR3 spans 12 amino acids. In germline, CDR1 is KGHSH, CDR2 LQKENI. The CDR3 coding sequence is TGTGCCAGCTCACCACATCCGGGTGAGCAGTTCTTC. Residues: CASSPHPGEQFF.

The V call is TRBV27, the J call TRBJ1-1; possible D gene TRBD1, 5 bases. Germline V lookup: CDR1 MNHEY, CDR2 SMNVEV (reference sequence). This CDR3 has 14 amino acids. V dropped 5 bases and J dropped 12 bases, with 22 bases sitting between them. CDR3 DNA sequence: TGTGCCAGCAGTCCTCCCAGGGCCCCTAATAAAACTTTCTTT. Protein sequence: CASSPPRAPNKTFF.

V usage is TRBV20-1 and J usage is TRBJ1-2; weak D call: TRBD1 (5 bases). Looked up from germline, CDR1 is DFQATT and CDR2 is SNEGSKA (reference sequence). The CDR3 length is 11 residues. Trimming cost V 0 bases and J 12 bases, with 11 bases left between them. In DNA, the CDR3 is TGCAGTGCTAGAGATTCCCCAGGGCACACCTTC. This codes for CSARDSPGHTF.

This rearrangement joins TRBV19 to TRBJ2-2; 8 bases fit TRBD2. In germline, CDR1 is LNHDA, CDR2 SQIVND (reference sequence). This CDR3 is built from 14 residues. Trimming removed 10 bases from V and 6 bases from J; junction bases left unmatched: 10. The chain's CDR3 is CATRGTRFAGELFF. The CDR3 bases are TGTGCCACTAGAGGGACTAGATTTGCCGGGGAGCTGTTTTTT.

The genes are TRBV4-3 and TRBJ2-3, with 12 bases matching TRBD2. The CDR3 has 16 amino acids. V was clipped by 2 bases and J by 4 bases; unmatched bases: 4. Looked up from germline, CDR1 is LGHNA and CDR2 is YSLEER. The CDR3: CASSQSSGGASDTQYF. In nucleotides, the CDR3 is TGCGCCAGCAGCCAATCTAGCGGGGGGGCGTCAGATACGCAGTATTTT.

This chain links TRBV4-3 with TRBJ2-5, with 7 bases aligning to TRBD1. This CDR3 contains 15 residues. Germline V gene lookup returns CDR1 LGHNA and CDR2 YSLEER. Germline trimming cut 0 bases from V and 5 bases from J; bases unmatched to any gene: 6. The CDR3 here is CASSQEIQGTETQYF. The CDR3 DNA reads as TGCGCCAGCAGCCAAGAAATACAGGGGACGGAGACCCAGTACTTC.

The chain uses TRBV2 and TRBJ2-5; 12 bases are shared with TRBD1. Gene TRBJ2-7 matches the end of the DNA better, so the J call may be wrong. This CDR3 region has 14 residues. Looked up from germline, CDR1 is SNHLY and CDR2 is FYNNEI. As DNA, the CDR3 is TGTGCCAGCAGTGCCGGGACAGGGGGCGACGAGCAGTACTTC. Translation gives CASSAGTGGDEQYF.

Only one count was recorded for this clone. The chain uses TRBV18 and TRBJ2-6; D gene unclear. The CDR3 sequence is 17 residues long. V lost 0 bases to trimming and J lost 1 base, with 10 bases between them. In germline, CDR1 is KGHSH, CDR2 LQKENI. CDR3 nucleotide sequence: TGTGCCAGCTCACCACCCCCCAGATCGTCTGGGGCCAACGTCCTGACTTTC. It is translated as CASSPPPRSSGANVLTF.

The chain is built from TRBV7-9 and TRBJ1-1, with D uncertain. CDR3 size: 15 residues. CDR1 is SEHNR and CDR2 is FQNEAQ in the germline V gene (reference sequence). The V end was cut by 5 bases, the J end by 1 base, with 14 bases between. The CDR3 sequence: CASSPNHPGNTEAFF. As DNA, the CDR3 is TGTGCCAGCAGCCCAAATCATCCAGGGAACACTGAAGCTTTCTTT.

This rearrangement joins TRBV10-3 to TRBJ1-2; possible D gene TRBD1, 6 bases. Germline V gene sequence: CDR1 ENHRY, CDR2 SYGVKD. Trimming cost V 7 bases and J 5 bases, with 17 bases left between them. This CDR3 is 14 amino acids long. Written as DNA, the CDR3 is TGTGCCATCAAGAGCCCGCAGGGGTGGTATGGCTACACCTTC. This codes for CAIKSPQGWYGYTF.

The rearrangement links TRBV30 to TRBJ2-2; 9 bases map to TRBD1. The CDR3 is 16 residues long. Trimming took 1 base from V and 4 from J; bases not matched to a gene: 7. Germline CDR1 GTSNPN, CDR2 SVGIG (reference sequence). The CDR3 nucleotides are TGTGCCTGGAGTGGACCCGGGACAGGGTCCACCGGGGAGCTGTTTTTT. It translates to CAWSGPGTGSTGELFF. The full variable domain, rest sourced from reference TRBV30 and TRBJ2-2, is SQTIHQWPATLVQPVGSPLSLECTVEGTSNPNLYWYRQAAGRGLQLLFYSVGIGQISSEVPQNLSASRPQDRQFILSSKKLLLSDSGFYLCAWSGPGTGSTGELFFGEGSRLTVL.

This rearrangement joins TRBV4-3 to TRBJ2-7; 7 bases are a match to TRBD2. With 1 base clipped from V and 4 bases from J, the junction kept 4 bases outside the gene matches. The CDR3 is made up of 14 amino acids. The V gene's germline CDR1 is LGHNA and CDR2 YSLEER. CDR3 residues: CASSQGAGMYEQYF. The CDR3 coding sequence is TGCGCCAGCAGCCAAGGAGCGGGGATGTACGAGCAGTACTTC.

The gene calls are TRBV5-6 and TRBJ1-2, with unresolved D. Germline CDR1 is SGHDT and CDR2 is YYEEEE. The CDR3 runs 14 residues. V lost 4 bases to trimming and J lost 7 bases, with 17 bases between them. CDR3 protein: CASSPRAAFGGYTF. The CDR3 nucleotides read TGTGCCAGCAGCCCGCGGGCTGCCTTTGGTGGCTACACCTTC.

The table lists this clone with a count of one. The chain combines TRBV5-4 with TRBJ2-3, with 7 nucleotides matching TRBD1. This CDR3 is built from 16 residues. V lost 0 bases, J lost 0 bases, and 4 bases stayed unmatched. CDR1 and CDR2 (germline): SGHNT, YYREEE (reference sequence). The DNA for the CDR3 is TGTGCCAGCAGCTTGGTTATGGGACAGAGCACAGATACGCAGTATTTT. Protein: CASSLVMGQSTDTQYF.

The chain recombines TRBV6-1 with TRBJ1-2, with 9 nucleotides matching TRBD1. This CDR3 is built from 17 residues. Germline lookup yields CDR1 MNHNS and CDR2 SASEGT. V dropped 6 bases and J dropped 3; count of bases not matched to a gene: 14. In DNA, the CDR3 is TGTGCCAGCAGAGAAACTTCCGGGACAGGGATATACTATGGCTACACCTTC. This codes for CASRETSGTGIYYGYTF.

This chain links TRBV9 with TRBJ2-3; 7 nucleotides line up with TRBD2. The CDR3 has 12 residues. Germline V gene data show CDR1 as SGDLS and CDR2 as YYNGEE. J was trimmed by 7 bases and V by 3 bases; bases with no gene match: 2. Written as DNA, the CDR3 is TGTGCCAGCAGCGCGGGACTATATACGCAGTATTTT. Translation gives CASSAGLYTQYF.

The V gene is TRBV30, the J gene TRBJ1-5, with 8 bases fitting TRBD1. Germline V lookup: CDR1 GTSNPN, CDR2 SVGIG (reference sequence). V was clipped by 2 bases and J by 5 bases; unmatched bases: 5. This CDR3 has 14 amino acids. CDR3 region: CAWSQDRDYQPQHF. The CDR3 coding sequence is TGTGCCTGGAGTCAGGACAGGGATTATCAGCCCCAGCATTTT. The variable domain in full, with the rest retrieved from reference TRBV30 and TRBJ1-5, is SQTIHQWPATLVQPVGSPLSLECTVEGTSNPNLYWYRQAAGRGLQLLFYSVGIGQISSEVPQNLSASRPQDRQFILSSKKLLLSDSGFYLCAWSQDRDYQPQHFGDGTRLSIL.

DNA of the CDR3: TGTGCCAGCAGTTTGGGACAGGGGGGCACTGAAGCTTTCTTT. Protein product: CASSLGQGGTEAFF. V is TRBV6-5 and J is TRBJ1-1; 11 bases line up with TRBD1. The ends lost 4 bases at V and 4 bases at J; junction bases unmatched: 2. CDR1 is MNHEY and CDR2 is SVGAGI in the germline V gene. This CDR3 spans 14 amino acids.

V is TRBV5-1 and J is TRBJ2-3; possible D gene TRBD1, 6 bases. V was cut by 3 bases and J by 1 base, with 15 bases left in between. This CDR3 is built from 16 residues. Germline V lookup: CDR1 SGHRS, CDR2 YFSETQ. CDR3 DNA sequence: TGCGCCAGCAGCTGGATTAGGGGGATTCGCACAGATACGCAGTATTTT. Amino acids: CASSWIRGIRTDTQYF.

V gene TRBV5-6 combines with J gene TRBJ1-1; possibly TRBD1 for D (5 bases). Trimming took 4 bases from V and 8 from J, leaving 9 bases between them. CDR1 is SGHDT, CDR2 YYEEEE, per germline. The CDR3 covers 11 residues. The CDR3 DNA reads TGTGCCAGCAGCCCCGGGGGAGAAGCTTTCTTT. It encodes CASSPGGEAFF.

CDR3 DNA sequence: TGCGCCAGCAGTAGGGGCGGGGGGTCCACAGATACGCAGTATTTT. Residues: CASSRGGGSTDTQYF. The chain joins TRBV10-2 to TRBJ2-3, with 8 bases aligning to TRBD2. The CDR3 totals 15 residues. V lost 5 bases and J lost 2; bases outside the gene matches: 6. Germline V gene data show CDR1 as WSHSY and CDR2 as SAAADI.

The chain joins TRBV7-2 to TRBJ2-1; maybe TRBD1 (6 bases). The CDR3 is 15 amino acids. Trimming shortened V by 5 bases and J by 5 bases, and 16 bases separated the two germline ends. Per the germline V gene, CDR1 is SGHTA and CDR2 is FQGNSA. The CDR3 bases are TGTGCCAGCAGCATTACTACAGGGCCCAACAATGAGCAGTTCTTC. Its translation: CASSITTGPNNEQFF.

The chain links TRBV18 to TRBJ2-2; 11 bases are shared with TRBD1. The CDR3 length is 15 residues. The ends lost 5 bases at V and 5 bases at J; junction bases unmatched: 4. Germline CDR1 KGHSH, CDR2 LQKENI. The CDR3 DNA is TGTGCCAGCTCAACCGGGACAGGGGGAACCGGGGAGCTGTTTTTT. It encodes CASSTGTGGTGELFF. The complete variable domain, with remaining parts taken from reference TRBV18 and TRBJ2-2, reads NAGVMQNPRHLVRRRGQEARLRCSPMKGHSHVYWYRQLPEEGLKFMVYLQKENIIDESGMPKERFSAEFPKEGPSILRIQQVVRGDSAAYFCASSTGTGGTGELFFGEGSRLTVL.

In DNA form, the CDR3 reads TGCGCCAGCAGCCAAGATCTCGGGACAGGGGTCTCAAACTATGGCTACACCTTC. Its translation: CASSQDLGTGVSNYGYTF. The V call is TRBV4-3, the J call TRBJ1-2, with TRBD1 matching 10 bases. The CDR3 runs 18 residues. V lost 0 bases to trimming and J lost 2 bases; unmatched junction nucleotides: 9. Per the germline V gene, CDR1 is LGHNA and CDR2 is YSLEER.